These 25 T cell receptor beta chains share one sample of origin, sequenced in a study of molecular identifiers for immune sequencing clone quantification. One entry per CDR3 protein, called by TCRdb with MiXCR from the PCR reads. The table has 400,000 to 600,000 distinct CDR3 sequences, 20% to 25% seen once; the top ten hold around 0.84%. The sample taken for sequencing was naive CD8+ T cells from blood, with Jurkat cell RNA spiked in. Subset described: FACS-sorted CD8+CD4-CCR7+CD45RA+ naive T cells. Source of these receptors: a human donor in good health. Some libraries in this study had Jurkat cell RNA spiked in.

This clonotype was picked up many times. CDR3: CASSQGFGEPGELFF. For the CDR3, the DNA is TGCGCCAGCAGCCAAGGTTTCGGGGAGCCCGGGGAGCTGTTTTTT. V and J are TRBV4-3 and TRBJ2-2; D is possibly TRBD2 (5 bases). This CDR3 has 15 residues. V was clipped by 1 base and J by 6 bases, with 12 bases between them. The germline V gene has CDR1 LGHNA and CDR2 YSLEER.

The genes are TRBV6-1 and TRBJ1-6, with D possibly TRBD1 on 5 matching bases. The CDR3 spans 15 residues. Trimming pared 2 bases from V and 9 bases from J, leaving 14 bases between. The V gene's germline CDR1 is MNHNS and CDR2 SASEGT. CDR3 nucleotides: TGTGCCAGCAGTGAATTTCGAGGGGCCGGTTCACCCCTCCACTTT. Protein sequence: CASSEFRGAGSPLHF.

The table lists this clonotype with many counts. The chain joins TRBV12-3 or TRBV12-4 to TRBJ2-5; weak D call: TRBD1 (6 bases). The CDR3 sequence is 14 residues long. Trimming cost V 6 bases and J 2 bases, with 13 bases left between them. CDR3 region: CASSPTDRQETQYF. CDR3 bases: TGTGCCAGCAGCCCGACGGACAGACAAGAGACCCAGTACTTC.

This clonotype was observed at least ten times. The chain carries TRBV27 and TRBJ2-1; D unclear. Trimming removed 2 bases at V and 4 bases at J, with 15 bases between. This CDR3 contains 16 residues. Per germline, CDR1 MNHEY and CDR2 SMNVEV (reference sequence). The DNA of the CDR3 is TGTGCCAGCAGTTTAACGGGCGAGCCTATGTACAATGAGCAGTTCTTC. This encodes CASSLTGEPMYNEQFF.

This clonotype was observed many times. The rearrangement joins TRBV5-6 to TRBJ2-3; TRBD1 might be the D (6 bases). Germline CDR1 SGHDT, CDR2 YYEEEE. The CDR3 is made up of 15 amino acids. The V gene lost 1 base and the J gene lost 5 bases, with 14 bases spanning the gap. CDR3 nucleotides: TGTGCCAGCAGCTTGCAGGCAGGGGCCTTAGATACGCAGTATTTT. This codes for CASSLQAGALDTQYF. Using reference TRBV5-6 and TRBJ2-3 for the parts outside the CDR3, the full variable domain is DAGVTQSPTHLIKTRGQQVTLRCSPKSGHDTVSWYQQALGQGPQFIFQYYEEEERQRGNFPDRFSGHQFPNYSSELNVNALLLGDSALYLCASSLQAGALDTQYFGPGTRLTVL.

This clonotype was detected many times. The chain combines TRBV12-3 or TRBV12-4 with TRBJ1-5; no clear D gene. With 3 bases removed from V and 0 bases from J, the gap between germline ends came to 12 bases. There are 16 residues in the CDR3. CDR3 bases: TGTGCCAGCAGTTTTGTGGCCGCTTATAGCAATCAGCCCCAGCATTTT. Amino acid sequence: CASSFVAAYSNQPQHF.

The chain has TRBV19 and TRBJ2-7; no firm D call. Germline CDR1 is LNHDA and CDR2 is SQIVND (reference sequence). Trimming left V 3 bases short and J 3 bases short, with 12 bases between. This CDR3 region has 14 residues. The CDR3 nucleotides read TGTGCCAGTAGTATCGATGTTGGAGTCTACGAGCAGTACTTC. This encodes CASSIDVGVYEQYF.

DNA for the CDR3: TGTGCCAGCAGCTTGGCATCCGCTGGGGCCAACGTCCTGACTTTC. As protein: CASSLASAGANVLTF. The V gene is TRBV7-9, the J gene TRBJ2-6; D is unclear. This CDR3 is built from 15 residues. Looked up from germline, CDR1 is SEHNR and CDR2 is FQNEAQ (reference sequence). Trimming shortened V by 3 bases and J by 2 bases, and 8 bases separated the two germline ends.

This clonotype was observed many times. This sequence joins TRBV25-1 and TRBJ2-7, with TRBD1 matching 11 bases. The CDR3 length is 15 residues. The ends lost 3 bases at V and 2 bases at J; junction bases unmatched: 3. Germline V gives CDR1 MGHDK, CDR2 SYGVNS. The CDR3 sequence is CASSEGQGGPYEQYF. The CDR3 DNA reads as TGTGCCAGCAGTGAGGGACAGGGGGGTCCCTACGAGCAGTACTTC.

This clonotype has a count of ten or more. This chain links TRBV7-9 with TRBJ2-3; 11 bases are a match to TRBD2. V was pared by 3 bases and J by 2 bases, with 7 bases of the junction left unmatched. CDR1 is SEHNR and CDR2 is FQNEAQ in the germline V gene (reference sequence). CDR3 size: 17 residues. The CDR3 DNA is TGTGCCAGCAGCTTCAGTCTAGCGGGAGGAAACACAGATACGCAGTATTTT. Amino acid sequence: CASSFSLAGGNTDTQYF.

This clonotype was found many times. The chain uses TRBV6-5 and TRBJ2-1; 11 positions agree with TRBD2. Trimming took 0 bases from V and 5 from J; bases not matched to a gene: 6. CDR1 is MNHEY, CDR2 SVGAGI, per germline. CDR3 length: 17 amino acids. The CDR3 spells CASSYSRGLAAHNEQFF. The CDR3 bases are TGTGCCAGCAGTTACTCGCGGGGACTAGCGGCCCACAATGAGCAGTTCTTC.

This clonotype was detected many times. DNA for the CDR3: TGTGCCAGCAGTTTGCGGGAGGGGGTCACAGATACGCAGTATTTT. It translates to CASSLREGVTDTQYF. The J gene is TRBJ2-3, the V gene TRBV12-3 or TRBV12-4, with TRBD2 matching over 9 bases. V shed 3 bases and J 2 bases; nucleotides not matched to a gene: 3. CDR3 length equals 15 residues.

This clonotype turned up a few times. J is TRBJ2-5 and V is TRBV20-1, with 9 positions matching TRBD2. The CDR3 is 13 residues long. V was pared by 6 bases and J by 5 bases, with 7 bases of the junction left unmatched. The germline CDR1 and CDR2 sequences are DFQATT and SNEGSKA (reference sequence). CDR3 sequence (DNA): TGCAGTGCCAGGAGGCTAGCGGGGGAGACCCAGTACTTC. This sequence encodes CSARRLAGETQYF.

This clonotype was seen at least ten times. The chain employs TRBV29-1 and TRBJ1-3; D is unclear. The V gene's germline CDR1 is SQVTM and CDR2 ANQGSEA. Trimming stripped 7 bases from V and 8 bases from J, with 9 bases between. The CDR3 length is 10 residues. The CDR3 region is CSGLGDTIYF. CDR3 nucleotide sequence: TGCAGCGGGCTGGGAGACACCATATATTTT.

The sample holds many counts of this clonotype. CDR3: CASSDFGDRQETQYF. DNA of the CDR3: TGTGCCAGCAGTGATTTTGGGGATAGACAAGAGACCCAGTACTTC. The chain is built from TRBV2 and TRBJ2-5; D gene ambiguous. Germline values: CDR1 SNHLY, CDR2 FYNNEI. This CDR3 comprises 15 residues. Deletions cut 3 bases from V and 2 bases from J, with 13 bases between.

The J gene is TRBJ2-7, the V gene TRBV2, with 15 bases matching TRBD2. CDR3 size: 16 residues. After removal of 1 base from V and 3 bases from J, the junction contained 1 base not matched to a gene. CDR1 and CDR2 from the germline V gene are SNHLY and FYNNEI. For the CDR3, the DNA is TGTGCCAGCAGTGAAGGGGGACTAGCGGGGGGCTACGAGCAGTACTTC. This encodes CASSEGGLAGGYEQYF.

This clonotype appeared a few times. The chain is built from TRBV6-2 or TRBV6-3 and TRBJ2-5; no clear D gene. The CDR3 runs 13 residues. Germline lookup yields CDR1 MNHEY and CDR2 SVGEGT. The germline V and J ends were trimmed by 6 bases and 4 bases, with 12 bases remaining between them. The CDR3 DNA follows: TGTGCCAGCAGCCCCCGGAGCCTAGAGACCCAGTACTTC. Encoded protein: CASSPRSLETQYF.

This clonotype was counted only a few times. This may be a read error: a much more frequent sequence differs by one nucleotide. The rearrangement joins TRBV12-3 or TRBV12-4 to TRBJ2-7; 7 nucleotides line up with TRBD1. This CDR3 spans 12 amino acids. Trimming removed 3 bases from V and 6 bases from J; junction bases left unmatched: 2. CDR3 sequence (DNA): TGTGCCAGCAGTTTCGACAGGGCCGAGCAGTACTTC. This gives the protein CASSFDRAEQYF.

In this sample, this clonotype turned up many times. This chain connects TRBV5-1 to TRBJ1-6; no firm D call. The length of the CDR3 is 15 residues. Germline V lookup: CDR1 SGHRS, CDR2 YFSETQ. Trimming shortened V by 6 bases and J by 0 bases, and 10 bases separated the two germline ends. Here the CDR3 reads CASNEGSSYNSPLHF. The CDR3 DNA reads TGCGCCAGCAACGAAGGGAGCTCCTATAATTCACCCCTCCACTTT. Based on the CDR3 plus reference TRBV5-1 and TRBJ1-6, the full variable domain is KAGVTQTPRYLIKTRGQQVTLSCSPISGHRSVSWYQQTPGQGLQFLFEYFSETQRNKGNFPGRFSGRQFSNSRSEMNVSTLELGDSALYLCASNEGSSYNSPLHFGNGTRLTVT.

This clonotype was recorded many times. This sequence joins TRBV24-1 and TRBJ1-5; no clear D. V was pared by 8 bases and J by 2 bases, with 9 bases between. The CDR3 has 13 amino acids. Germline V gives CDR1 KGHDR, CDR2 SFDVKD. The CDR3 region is CATTRRGNQPQHF. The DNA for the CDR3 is TGTGCCACCACCCGTCGGGGCAATCAGCCCCAGCATTTT.

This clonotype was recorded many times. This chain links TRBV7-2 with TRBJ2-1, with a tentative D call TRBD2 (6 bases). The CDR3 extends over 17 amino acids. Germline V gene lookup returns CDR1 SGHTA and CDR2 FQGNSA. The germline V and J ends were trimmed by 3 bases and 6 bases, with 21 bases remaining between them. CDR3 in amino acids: CASSLGGGLSGRNEQFF. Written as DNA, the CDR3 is TGTGCCAGCAGCTTGGGGGGTGGACTTTCGGGCCGCAATGAGCAGTTCTTC.

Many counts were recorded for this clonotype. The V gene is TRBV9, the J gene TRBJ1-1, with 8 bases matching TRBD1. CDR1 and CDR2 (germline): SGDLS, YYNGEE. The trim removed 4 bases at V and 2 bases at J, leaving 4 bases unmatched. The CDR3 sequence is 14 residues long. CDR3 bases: TGTGCCAGCAGCCCGACAGGGGATAACACTGAAGCTTTCTTT. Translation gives CASSPTGDNTEAFF.

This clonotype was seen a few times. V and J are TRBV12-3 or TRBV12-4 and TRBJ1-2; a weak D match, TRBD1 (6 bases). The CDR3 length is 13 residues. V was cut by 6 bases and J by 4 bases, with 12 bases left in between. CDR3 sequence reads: CASRPSDSYGYTF. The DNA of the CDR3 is TGTGCCAGCAGACCCTCGGACAGCTATGGCTACACCTTC.

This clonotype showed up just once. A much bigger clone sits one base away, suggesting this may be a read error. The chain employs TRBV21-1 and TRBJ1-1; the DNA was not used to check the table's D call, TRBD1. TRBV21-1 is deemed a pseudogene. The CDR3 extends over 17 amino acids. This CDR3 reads CASSNRPRTVPNTEAFF. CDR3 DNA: TGTGCCAGCAGCAACCGTCCCCGGACAGTTCCGAACACTGAAGCTTTCTTT.

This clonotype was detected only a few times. CDR3 coding DNA: TGTGCCAGCAGTTACTCATCACCGCAACGGGACAGTATCAGACCTCCACACAATGAGCAGTTCTTC. This gives the protein CASSYSSPQRDSIRPPHNEQFF. The genes are TRBV6-5 and TRBJ2-1, with TRBD1 matching over 7 bases. The length of the CDR3 is 22 residues. From germline, CDR1 is MNHEY and CDR2 SVGAGI. V lost 0 bases and J lost 5; bases outside the gene matches: 25.